A single sample is the source of the 20 T cell receptor beta chains below, sequenced in a study of blood T cell repertoires in COVID-19. The method was immunoSEQ multiplex PCR; TCRdb's version includes in-frame clones alone and lacks a portion of them. The sample carries fewer than 250,000 clones, less than 90% recorded once. The sequencing sample was made of peripheral blood. Source of these receptors: a man younger than 45 with active or convalescent COVID-19.

The genes are TRBV7-9 and TRBJ1-1; 10 positions match TRBD1. Germline CDR1 is SEHNR and CDR2 is FQNEAQ (reference sequence). The CDR3 consists of 17 residues. V lost 7 bases, J lost 2 bases, and 13 bases stayed unmatched. The CDR3 coding sequence is TGTGCCAGCATTGACAGGGGGCGCCCGGATCTAAACACTGAAGCTTTCTTT. Translated, it gives CASIDRGRPDLNTEAFF.

This clone was seen once. The J gene is TRBJ1-1, the V gene TRBV28; 7 positions agree with TRBD1. The CDR3 totals 13 residues. CDR1 and CDR2 (germline): MDHEN, SYDVKM. V shed 6 bases and J 10 bases; nucleotides not matched to a gene: 11. CDR3 coding DNA: TGTGCCAGCAGAACCCAGGGGGTGATTGGAGCTTTCTTT. Translation: CASRTQGVIGAFF.

This chain uses TRBV6-4 with TRBJ2-7, with 9 bases identical to TRBD1. Trimming took 5 bases from V and 2 from J; bases not matched to a gene: 1. CDR3 length: 13 amino acids. From germline, CDR1 is MRHNA and CDR2 SNTAGT. CDR3 residues: CASSRTGAYEQYF. The CDR3 DNA reads as TGTGCCAGCAGTCGGACAGGGGCCTACGAGCAGTACTTC.

This rearrangement joins TRBV12-3 or TRBV12-4 to TRBJ2-7; TRBD1 is a possible D gene (6 bases). Trimming stripped 6 bases from V and 3 bases from J, with 12 bases between. This CDR3 has 13 residues. This CDR3 is CASSRTDFYEQYF. The CDR3 nucleotides are TGTGCCAGCAGCAGGACAGACTTCTACGAGCAGTACTTC.

This clone has a single count. The chain recombines TRBV21-1 with TRBJ1-5; the table assigns TRBD1, which was not confirmed against the DNA. TRBV21-1 is assigned pseudogene status. The CDR3 length is 18 residues. For the CDR3, the DNA is TGTGCCAGCAGCAAACTTCGTTGTCGGACAGGGAAGAATCAGCCCCAGCATTTT. It yields the protein CASSKLRCRTGKNQPQHF.

This clone was recorded only once. The chain links TRBV27 to TRBJ2-1, with D perhaps TRBD2 (5 bases). Deletions cut 4 bases from V and 9 bases from J, with 19 bases between. CDR3 length: 15 amino acids. Per germline, CDR1 MNHEY and CDR2 SMNVEV (reference sequence). Here the CDR3 DNA reads TGTGCCAGCAGTTCAGGAACCCCACTAGTCCTTGAGCAGTTCTTC. This codes for CASSSGTPLVLEQFF.

The chain links TRBV7-3 to TRBJ1-6; D gene unclear. Germline CDR1 SGHTA, CDR2 FQGTGA. V lost 1 base to trimming and J lost 10 bases, with 11 bases between them. The CDR3 has 14 amino acids. CDR3 loop: CASSLNAGNSPLHF. In nucleotides, the CDR3 is TGTGCCAGCAGCTTAAACGCAGGAAACTCACCCCTCCACTTT.

This rearrangement joins TRBV10-2 to TRBJ2-1, with D possibly matching TRBD2 (5 bases). The germline V and J ends were trimmed by 9 bases and 0 bases, with 12 bases remaining between them. The CDR3 has 14 residues. CDR1 WSHSY and CDR2 SAAADI come from the germline V gene. The CDR3, as DNA: TGCGCCAGTAAAACCGGGATCTCCTACAATGAGCAGTTCTTC. Translation gives CASKTGISYNEQFF.

The V call is TRBV5-1, the J call TRBJ1-1, with TRBD1 matching 9 bases. The ends lost 3 bases at V and 6 bases at J; junction bases unmatched: 3. CDR3 length: 13 amino acids. Germline assignment: CDR1 SGHRS and CDR2 YFSETQ. CDR3 bases: TGCGCCAGCAGCTCCGGGACAGGGCCTGAAGCTTTCTTT. Amino acids: CASSSGTGPEAFF.

This clone was seen a single time. J is TRBJ2-7 and V is TRBV6-5; 7 bases map to TRBD2. V shed 6 bases, J shed 2 bases, and the junction held 7 bases outside the gene matches. CDR1 is MNHEY, CDR2 SVGAGI, per germline. This CDR3 spans 14 amino acids. The CDR3 spells CASSTGTTTYEQYF. In DNA form, the CDR3 reads TGTGCCAGCAGCACCGGGACTACGACCTACGAGCAGTACTTC.

This clone was counted once. CDR3 sequence (DNA): TGTGCCAGTAGTATAGAACAAGCGGGAGGGGCGGATGAGCAGTTCTTC. This encodes CASSIEQAGGADEQFF. The chain joins TRBV19 to TRBJ2-1; 10 nucleotides agree with TRBD2. The trim removed 0 bases at V and 8 bases at J, leaving 7 bases unmatched. Germline CDR1 and CDR2: LNHDA and SQIVND (reference sequence). The CDR3 consists of 16 residues.

In DNA, the CDR3 is TGTGCCAGCAGCTTTGGGACAGGGGCGGGCACTGAAGCTTTCTTT. Translation: CASSFGTGAGTEAFF. This rearrangement joins TRBV7-6 to TRBJ1-1; TRBD1 agrees at 10 bases. The J segment lost 4 bases and the V segment lost 3 bases, leaving 5 bases of the junction unmatched. The CDR3 is 15 amino acids. The germline V gene has CDR1 SGHVS and CDR2 FNYEAQ.

This clone was detected only a few times. The V gene is TRBV24-1, the J gene TRBJ1-5, with D possibly being TRBD1 (5 bases). Trimming pared 3 bases from V and 3 bases from J, leaving 8 bases between. This CDR3 is 14 amino acids long. Germline V gives CDR1 KGHDR, CDR2 SFDVKD. In nucleotides, the CDR3 is TGTGCCACCAGTGATCCAGGGCCCAATCAGCCCCAGCATTTT. It encodes CATSDPGPNQPQHF.

J is TRBJ2-2 and V is TRBV4-2; D is uncertain. Trimming cost V 4 bases and J 6 bases, with 9 bases left between them. The CDR3 runs 13 residues. Germline values: CDR1 LGHNA, CDR2 YNFKEQ. The CDR3: CASSPTRAGELFF. In nucleotides, the CDR3 is TGTGCCAGCAGCCCGACCCGGGCCGGGGAGCTGTTTTTT.

This clone showed up just a few times. The V and J genes are TRBV4-2 and TRBJ1-2; D is unresolved. Germline values: CDR1 LGHNA, CDR2 YNFKEQ. Trimming cost V 6 bases and J 0 bases, with 5 bases left between them. The CDR3 totals 12 residues. CDR3 sequence (DNA): TGTGCCAGCAGTATTACTAACTATGGCTACACCTTC. Protein product: CASSITNYGYTF.

The chain joins TRBV7-2 to TRBJ2-7; 7 positions match TRBD2. There are 15 residues in the CDR3. Trimming took 8 bases from V and 4 from J; bases not matched to a gene: 14. Germline CDR1 SGHTA, CDR2 FQGNSA. The CDR3 sequence: CASSTGGGLFYEQYF. For the CDR3, the DNA is TGTGCCAGCTCCACGGGGGGAGGGTTATTTTACGAGCAGTACTTC.

The chain links TRBV14 to TRBJ2-3; 10 positions match TRBD2. This CDR3 is 16 amino acids long. Trimming took 0 bases from V and 2 from J; bases not matched to a gene: 2. Per the germline V gene, CDR1 is SGHDN and CDR2 is FVKESK. The DNA for the CDR3 is TGTGCCAGCAGCCAAGAACTAGCGGGGCCCACAGATACGCAGTATTTT. Amino acid sequence: CASSQELAGPTDTQYF.

V and J are TRBV6-5 and TRBJ1-4; 8 positions agree with TRBD1. Looked up from germline, CDR1 is MNHEY and CDR2 is SVGAGI. The CDR3 totals 15 residues. With V trimmed by 0 bases and J by 5 bases, 2 bases remained unmatched. The CDR3 coding sequence is TGTGCCAGCAGTTACTCGGACAGGGAAAATGAAAAACTGTTTTTT. It encodes CASSYSDRENEKLFF.

The chain is built from TRBV2 and TRBJ1-5; D gene uncertain. The CDR3 consists of 14 residues. CDR1 and CDR2 from the germline V gene are SNHLY and FYNNEI. Trimming pared 6 bases from V and 2 bases from J, leaving 11 bases between. CDR3 sequence reads: CASRPEMGNQPQHF. The DNA for the CDR3 is TGTGCCAGCAGACCAGAAATGGGCAATCAGCCCCAGCATTTT. Full variable domain (rest looked up from reference TRBV2 and TRBJ1-5): EPEVTQTPSHQVTQMGQEVILRCVPISNHLYFYWYRQILGQKVEFLVSFYNNEISEKSEIFDDQFSVERPDGSNFTLKIRSTKLEDSAMYFCASRPEMGNQPQHFGDGTRLSIL.

The V and J genes are TRBV12-3 or TRBV12-4 and TRBJ2-1, with 12 bases aligning to TRBD2. The trim removed 3 bases at V and 16 bases at J, leaving 4 bases unmatched. The CDR3 contains 12 residues. The CDR3 region has the DNA TGTGCCAGCAGTTTTACTAGCGGGGGGTTATTCTTC. Its translation: CASSFTSGGLFF.